The sequence of this T cell receptor beta chain was determined in a study of human T cells and chemical hapten exposure. The CDR3 is made up of 16 amino acids. V lost 4 bases, J lost 0 bases, and 13 bases lay in between. Germline V gene data show CDR1 as KGHSH and CDR2 as LQKENI. Each CDR3 protein gets one entry after TCRdb re-called the RACE reads with MiXCR. The table records around 300,000 distinct CDR3 sequences, around 7% of them present only once. As to time point: pre-sensitization, week 0. As for treatment: therapeutic diphenylcyclopropenone sensitization with weekly scalp DPC. The receptor was derived from a man aged 18 to 29 with alopecia areata. Some clones in this sample may be carry-over from other donors' samples. Sequenced here: whole blood, sampled in connection with sensitization to the hapten diphenylcyclopropenone (DPC). This chain links TRBV18 with TRBJ2-4, with D tentatively TRBD1 (6 bases). In DNA form, the CDR3 reads TGTGCCAGCTCACGAGCTACAGGGCTAGCCAAAAACATTCAGTACTTC. Its protein product is CASSRATGLAKNIQYF.